This T cell receptor beta chain was found in a study of post-analysis software for immune sequencing data. Findings of the study overall: Relative to controls, patients with multiple sclerosis showed significantly lower normalized Chao1 diversity. About five TRBV segments occurring more often in patients than controls included TRBV5-6, TRBV5-1 and TRBV20-1. Under the F measure, samples that were prepared in one batch clustered strongly together.

The authors incorporated unique molecular identifiers into the TCR beta cDNA libraries. The T cell input of about 0.85 to 10 million gave about 470,000 cDNA molecules. TCRdb used MiXCR to reprocess the PCR reads, holding one entry per CDR3 protein. The sample shows 750,000 to 950,000 distinct CDR3 sequences, approximately 53% of them seen only once. About this clonotype: Its antigen is not identified.

Trimming at V came to 6 bases and at J to 4 bases, leaving 13 bases not matched to a gene. CDR3 length equals 16 residues. Germline V CDR1 and CDR2: SEHNR, FQNEAQ (reference sequence). The receptor was isolated from a girl aged 5-17 years with multiple sclerosis. Material for sequencing was blood. V usage is TRBV7-9 and J usage is TRBJ2-3, with 7 bases fitting TRBD1. Here the CDR3 DNA reads TGTGCCAGCAGACATAACTGGGACAGTGTCGCAGATACGCAGTATTTT. This codes for CASRHNWDSVADTQYF.